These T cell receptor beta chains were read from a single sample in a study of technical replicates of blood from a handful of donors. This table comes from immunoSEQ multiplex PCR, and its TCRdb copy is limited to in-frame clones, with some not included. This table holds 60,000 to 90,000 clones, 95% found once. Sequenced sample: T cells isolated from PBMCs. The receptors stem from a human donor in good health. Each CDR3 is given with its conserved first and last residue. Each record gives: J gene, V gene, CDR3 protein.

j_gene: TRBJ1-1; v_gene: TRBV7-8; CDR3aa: CASSADRGYTEAFF
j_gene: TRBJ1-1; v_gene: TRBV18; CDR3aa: CASSSGEDTEAFF
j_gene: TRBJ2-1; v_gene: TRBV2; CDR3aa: CASSTSEINNEQFF
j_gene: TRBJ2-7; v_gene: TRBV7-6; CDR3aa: CASSVLPDRHTYEQYF
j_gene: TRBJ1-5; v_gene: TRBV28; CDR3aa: CASSPTGGGNQPQHF
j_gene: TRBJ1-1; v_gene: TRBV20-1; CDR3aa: CSARGGTEAFF
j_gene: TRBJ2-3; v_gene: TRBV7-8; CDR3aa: CASSLRVAGGTDTQYF
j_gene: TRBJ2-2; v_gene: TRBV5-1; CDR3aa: CASSPRTSGTNTGELFF
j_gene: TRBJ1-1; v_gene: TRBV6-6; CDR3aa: CASSTTGGRDTEAFF
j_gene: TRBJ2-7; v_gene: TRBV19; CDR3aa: CASSKKGQGAYEQYF